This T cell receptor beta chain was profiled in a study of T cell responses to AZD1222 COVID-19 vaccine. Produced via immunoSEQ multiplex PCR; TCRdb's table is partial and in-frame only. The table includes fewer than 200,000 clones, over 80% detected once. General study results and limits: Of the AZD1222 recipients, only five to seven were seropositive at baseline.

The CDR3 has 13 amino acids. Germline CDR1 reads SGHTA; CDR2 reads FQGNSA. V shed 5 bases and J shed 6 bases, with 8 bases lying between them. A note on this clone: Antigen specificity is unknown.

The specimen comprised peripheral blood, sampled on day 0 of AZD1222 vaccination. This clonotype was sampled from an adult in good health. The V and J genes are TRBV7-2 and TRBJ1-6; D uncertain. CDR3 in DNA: TGTGCCAGCAGCCCGTATCTTAATTCACCCCTCCACTTT. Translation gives CASSPYLNSPLHF.